This TCR beta chain is from a study of CD8 T cells in Susac syndrome. Turning to the study itself: Within the group of sequenced Susac syndrome patients, five or six had active disease and roughly eight were in remission.

From blood CD8+ and CD4+ T cells, the TCR beta chain was sequenced. FACS enriched CD8+ TEMRA cells, while bulk CD8+ and CD4+ were negatively isolated. The RNA, about 0.5 to 1 ug, was put through reverse transcription using random hexamers. A multiplex approach, immunoSEQ multiplex PCR, amplified TCR beta CDR3 across 54 Vbeta and 13 Jbeta. A single record per CDR3 protein comes from TCRdb applying MiXCR to the immunoSEQ multiplex PCR reads. The sample yields 110,000 to 150,000 distinct CDR3 sequences, approximately 96% seen once. J gave up 5 bases and V 0 bases, and 2 bases lay outside the gene matches. Per germline, CDR1 DFQATT and CDR2 SNEGSKA (reference sequence). CDR3 length equals 14 residues.

Material for sequencing was CD4+ T cells from PBMCs. This TCR came from a human donor with Susac syndrome. The chain uses TRBV20-1 and TRBJ1-4; 8 bases line up with TRBD1. The CDR3: CSARDQGANEKLFF. As DNA, the CDR3 is TGCAGTGCTAGAGATCAGGGGGCAAATGAAAAACTGTTTTTT.